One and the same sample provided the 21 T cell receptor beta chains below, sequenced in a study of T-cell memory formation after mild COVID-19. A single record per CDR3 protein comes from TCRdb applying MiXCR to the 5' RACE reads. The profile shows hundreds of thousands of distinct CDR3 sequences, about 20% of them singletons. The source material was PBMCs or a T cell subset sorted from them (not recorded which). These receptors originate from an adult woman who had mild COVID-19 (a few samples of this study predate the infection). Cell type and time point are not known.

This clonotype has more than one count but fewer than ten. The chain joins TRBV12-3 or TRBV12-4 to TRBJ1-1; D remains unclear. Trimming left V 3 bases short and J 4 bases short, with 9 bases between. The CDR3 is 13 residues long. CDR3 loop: CASSLKGSTEAFF. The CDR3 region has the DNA TGTGCCAGCAGTTTGAAGGGAAGCACTGAAGCTTTCTTT.

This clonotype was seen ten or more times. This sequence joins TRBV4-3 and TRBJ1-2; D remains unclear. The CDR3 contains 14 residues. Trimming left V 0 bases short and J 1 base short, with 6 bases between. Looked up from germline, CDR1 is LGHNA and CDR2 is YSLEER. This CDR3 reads CASSQDLFNYGYTF. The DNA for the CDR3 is TGCGCCAGCAGCCAAGATCTTTTTAACTATGGCTACACCTTC.

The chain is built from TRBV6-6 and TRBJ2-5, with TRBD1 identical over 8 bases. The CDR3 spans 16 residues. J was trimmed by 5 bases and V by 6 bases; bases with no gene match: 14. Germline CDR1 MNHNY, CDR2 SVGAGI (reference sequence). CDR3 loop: CASRGGSTGGLETQYF. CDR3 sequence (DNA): TGTGCCAGCAGAGGCGGTTCTACAGGGGGTTTGGAGACCCAGTACTTC.

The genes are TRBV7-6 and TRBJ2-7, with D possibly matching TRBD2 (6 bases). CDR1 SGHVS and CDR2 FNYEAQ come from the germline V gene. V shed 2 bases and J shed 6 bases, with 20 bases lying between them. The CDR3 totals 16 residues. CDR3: CASSLTHPGQAGEQYF. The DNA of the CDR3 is TGTGCCAGCAGCTTAACGCACCCCGGACAAGCGGGCGAGCAGTACTTC.

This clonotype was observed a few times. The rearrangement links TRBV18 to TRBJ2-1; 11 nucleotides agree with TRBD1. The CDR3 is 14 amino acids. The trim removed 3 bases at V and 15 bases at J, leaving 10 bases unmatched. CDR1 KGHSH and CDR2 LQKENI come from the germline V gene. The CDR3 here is CASSPQGQGVGTFF. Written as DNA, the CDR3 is TGTGCCAGCTCACCGCAGGGACAGGGGGTCGGGACGTTCTTC.

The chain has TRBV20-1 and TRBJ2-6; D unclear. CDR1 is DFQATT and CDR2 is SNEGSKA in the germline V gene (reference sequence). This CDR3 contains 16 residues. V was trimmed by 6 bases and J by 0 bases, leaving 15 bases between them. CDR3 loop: CSAISWAASGANVLTF. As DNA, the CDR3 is TGCAGTGCCATAAGCTGGGCAGCCTCTGGGGCCAACGTCCTGACTTTC.

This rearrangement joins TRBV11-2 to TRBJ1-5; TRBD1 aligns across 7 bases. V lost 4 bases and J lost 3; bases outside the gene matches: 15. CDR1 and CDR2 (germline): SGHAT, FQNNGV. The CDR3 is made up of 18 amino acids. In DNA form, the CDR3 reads TGTGCCAGCAGCTCGACCCGAGTCCAGGGGGAGGACAATCAGCCCCAGCATTTT. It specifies CASSSTRVQGEDNQPQHF.

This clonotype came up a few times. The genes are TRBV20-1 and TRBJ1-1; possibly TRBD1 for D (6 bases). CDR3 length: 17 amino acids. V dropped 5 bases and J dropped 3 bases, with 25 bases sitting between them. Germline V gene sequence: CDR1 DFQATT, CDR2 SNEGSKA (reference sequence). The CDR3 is CSAPSGTSQLGDTEAFF. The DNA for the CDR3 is TGCAGTGCTCCGAGCGGGACATCTCAACTTGGGGACACTGAAGCTTTCTTT.

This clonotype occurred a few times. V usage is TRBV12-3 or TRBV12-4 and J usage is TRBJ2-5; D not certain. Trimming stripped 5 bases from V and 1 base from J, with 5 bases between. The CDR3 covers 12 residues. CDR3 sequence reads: CASSRTQETQYF. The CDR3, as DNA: TGTGCCAGCAGTCGGACCCAAGAGACCCAGTACTTC.

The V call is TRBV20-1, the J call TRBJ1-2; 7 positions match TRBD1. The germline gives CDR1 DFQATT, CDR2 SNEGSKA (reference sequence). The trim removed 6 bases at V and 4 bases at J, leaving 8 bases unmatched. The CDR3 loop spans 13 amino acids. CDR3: CSARGGESYGYTF. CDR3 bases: TGCAGTGCCAGGGGGGGAGAGAGCTATGGCTACACCTTC.

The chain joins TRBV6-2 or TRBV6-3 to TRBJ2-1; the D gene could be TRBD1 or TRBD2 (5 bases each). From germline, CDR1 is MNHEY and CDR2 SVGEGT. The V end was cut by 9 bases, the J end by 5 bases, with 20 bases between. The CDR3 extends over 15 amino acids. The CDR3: CASWGWTLQHNEQFF. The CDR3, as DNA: TGTGCCAGTTGGGGGTGGACTCTTCAACACAATGAGCAGTTCTTC.

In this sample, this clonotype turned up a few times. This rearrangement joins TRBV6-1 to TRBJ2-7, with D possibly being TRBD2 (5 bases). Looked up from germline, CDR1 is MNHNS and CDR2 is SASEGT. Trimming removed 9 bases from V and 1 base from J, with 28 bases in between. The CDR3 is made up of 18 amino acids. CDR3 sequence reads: CASEVGLTVLLSSYEQYF. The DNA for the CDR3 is TGTGCCAGTGAAGTCGGACTTACGGTTCTACTTAGTTCCTACGAGCAGTACTTC.

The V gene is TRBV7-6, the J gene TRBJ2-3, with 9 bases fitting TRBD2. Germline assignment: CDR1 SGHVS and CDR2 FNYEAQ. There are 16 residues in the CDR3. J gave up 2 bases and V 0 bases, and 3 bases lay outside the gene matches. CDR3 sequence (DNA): TGTGCCAGCAGCTTAGCAGGCGGGGGGGTCACAGATACGCAGTATTTT. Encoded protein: CASSLAGGGVTDTQYF.

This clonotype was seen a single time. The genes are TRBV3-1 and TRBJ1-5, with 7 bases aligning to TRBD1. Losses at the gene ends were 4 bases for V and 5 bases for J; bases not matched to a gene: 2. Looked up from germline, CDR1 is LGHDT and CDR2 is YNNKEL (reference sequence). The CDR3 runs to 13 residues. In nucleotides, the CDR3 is TGTGCCAGCAGCCGGGACAGTTATCAGCCCCAGCATTTT. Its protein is CASSRDSYQPQHF.

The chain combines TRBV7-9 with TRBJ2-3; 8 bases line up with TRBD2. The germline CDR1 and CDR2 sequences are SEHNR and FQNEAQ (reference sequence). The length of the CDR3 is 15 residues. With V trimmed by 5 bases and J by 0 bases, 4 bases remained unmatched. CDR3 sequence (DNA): TGTGCCAGCAGCGCGGGACTAGGTAGCACAGATACGCAGTATTTT. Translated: CASSAGLGSTDTQYF.

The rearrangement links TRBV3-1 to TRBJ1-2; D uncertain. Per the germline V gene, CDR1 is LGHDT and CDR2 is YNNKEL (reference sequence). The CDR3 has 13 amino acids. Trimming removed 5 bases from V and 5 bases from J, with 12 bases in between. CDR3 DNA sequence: TGTGCCAGCAGCTCAACAATTTTTTATGGCTACACCTTC. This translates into CASSSTIFYGYTF.

The DNA of the CDR3 is TGTGCCAGCACCGATGGACTAGCGGGGGGACAAGAGACCCAGTACTTC. As protein: CASTDGLAGGQETQYF. The chain has TRBV12-3 or TRBV12-4 and TRBJ2-5, with TRBD2 matching over 14 bases. This CDR3 region has 16 residues. V lost 7 bases, J lost 2 bases, and 6 bases stayed unmatched.

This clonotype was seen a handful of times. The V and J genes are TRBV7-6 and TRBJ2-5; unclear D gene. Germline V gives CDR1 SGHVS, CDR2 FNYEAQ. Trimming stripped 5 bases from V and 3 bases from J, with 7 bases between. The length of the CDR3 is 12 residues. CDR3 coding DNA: TGTGCCAGCAGCCTCATGAAAGAGACCCAGTACTTC. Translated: CASSLMKETQYF.

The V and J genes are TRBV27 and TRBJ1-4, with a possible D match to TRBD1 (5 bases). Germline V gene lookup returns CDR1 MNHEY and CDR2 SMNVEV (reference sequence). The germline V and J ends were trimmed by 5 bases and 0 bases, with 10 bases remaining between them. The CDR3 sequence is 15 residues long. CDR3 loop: CASSTRGATNEKLFF. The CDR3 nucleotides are TGTGCCAGCAGTACCCGGGGCGCAACTAATGAAAAACTGTTTTTT.

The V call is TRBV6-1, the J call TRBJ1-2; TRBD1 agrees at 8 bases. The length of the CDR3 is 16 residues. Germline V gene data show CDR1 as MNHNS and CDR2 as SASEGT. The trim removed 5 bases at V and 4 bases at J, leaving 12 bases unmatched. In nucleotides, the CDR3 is TGTGCCAGCAGTCTCCACTTTACCGGACAGGGCTATGGCTACACCTTC. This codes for CASSLHFTGQGYGYTF.

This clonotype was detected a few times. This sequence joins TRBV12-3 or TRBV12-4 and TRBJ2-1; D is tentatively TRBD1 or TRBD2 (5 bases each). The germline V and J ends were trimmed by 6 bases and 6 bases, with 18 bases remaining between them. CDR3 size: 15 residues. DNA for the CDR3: TGTGCCAGCAGACACTCGGGACGCCAGGGCAATGAGCAGTTCTTC. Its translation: CASRHSGRQGNEQFF.